This TCR beta chain derives from a study of blood T cell repertoires in COVID-19. This clone was observed a handful of times. Germline V lookup: CDR1 SGHDT, CDR2 YYEEEE. The V gene lost 0 bases and the J gene lost 0 bases, with 15 bases spanning the gap. The CDR3 totals 17 residues. Generated by immunoSEQ multiplex PCR, the TCRdb table keeps only in-frame clones and is missing some. The table lists approximately 290,000 clones, approximately 85% of them singletons, with 3.5% to 5.5% in the top ten. The gene calls are TRBV5-6 and TRBJ1-1; D perhaps matches TRBD1 (6 bases). The sequencing sample was made of PBMCs or T cells enriched from blood (not recorded which). The sequence derives from a woman under 40 who had recovered from COVID-19. The CDR3 reads CASSLVQGRDMNTEAFF. CDR3 nucleotide sequence: TGTGCCAGCAGCTTGGTCCAGGGGAGGGACATGAACACTGAAGCTTTCTTT. Looking up the rest from reference TRBV5-6 and TRBJ1-1 gives the full variable domain: DAGVTQSPTHLIKTRGQQVTLRCSPKSGHDTVSWYQQALGQGPQFIFQYYEEEERQRGNFPDRFSGHQFPNYSSELNVNALLLGDSALYLCASSLVQGRDMNTEAFFGQGTRLTVV.